A single TCR beta chain is shown here with its context. The data belong to a study of blood T cell repertoires in COVID-19. Study-wide context: Samples of COVID-19 (acute and convalescent) were obtained from the United States, Italy and Spain. In each case, the material was cDNA or gDNA derived from T cells, B-cell-depleted T cells, or PBMCs.

Original handling: Reference gene primer amplification gave estimated nucleated cell counts. Data came from immunoSEQ multiplex PCR; TCRdb stores just in-frame clones and leaves some out. V and J calls and clone size are copied from that table; D and trimming were computed from the DNA. The data hold about 420,000 clones, with approximately 90% observed a single time. CDR3 size: 17 residues. This chain links TRBV21-1 with TRBJ2-1; the table's D call TRBD2 went unverified against the DNA. TRBV21-1 is listed as a pseudogene. This TCR came from a young man with COVID-19, enrolled during active disease. The sample comprised peripheral blood. The CDR3 region is CASTKGVSGRGYNEQFF. The CDR3 region has the DNA TGTGCCAGCACGAAGGGGGTTAGCGGGAGAGGGTACAATGAGCAGTTCTTC.